This T cell receptor (beta chain) derives from a study of graft-versus-host responses after intestinal transplantation. About the study: Grafts were multivisceral, liver-intestinal, or isolated intestinal. Anti-thymocyte globulin induction, then tacrolimus and steroids for 3 to 4 years, went to all recipients. Study-level findings and limits: Investigators detected GvH clones in recipient marrow, with some emerging earlier in ileum or blood. Early declines in HvG clones that occurred post-transplant were associated with peak circulating GvH clone levels.

The germline CDR1 and CDR2 sequences are SGHRS and YFSETQ. The CDR3 spans 13 residues. V lost 0 bases and J lost 4; bases outside the gene matches: 1. A remark on this clone: Its antigen is undetermined.

The data were produced by immunoSEQ multiplex PCR, yet TCRdb's version contains in-frame clones alone and is incomplete. The data hold 75,000 to 95,000 clones, with around 90% observed a single time. The V and J genes are TRBV5-1 and TRBJ2-7, with 7 nucleotides matching TRBD2. This receptor was identified in a human donor who was the organ donor for an intestinal transplant. The sequencing here drew on unstimulated CD4+ T cells sorted from spleen or lymph node cells, taken before transplant. This CDR3 is CASSLGGGYEQYF. As DNA, the CDR3 is TGCGCCAGCAGCTTGGGGGGAGGGTACGAGCAGTACTTC.